What follows are 15 T cell receptor beta chains derived from one specimen sequenced in a study of glioma-infiltrating T cells. TCR alpha and beta CDR3 regions were amplified from RNA using iRepertoire nested multiplex PCR. Using its own MiXCR run on the multiplex PCR reads, TCRdb lists one record per CDR3 protein. Among about 180,000 distinct CDR3 sequences listed, more than 35% were seen once. The sample consisted of glioma tissue, nonneoplastic brain tissue, or PBMCs (not recorded which). The receptors derive from a human donor with low-grade glioma or glioblastoma, undergoing nonglioma brain surgery, or in good health (not recorded which).

Points on this clonotype: A read error may explain this, as a much larger clone is one base away. The chain employs TRBV18 and TRBJ1-1, with D maybe TRBD1 (6 bases). The CDR3 contains 15 residues. Germline values: CDR1 KGHSH, CDR2 LQKENI. V shed 5 bases and J shed 2 bases, with 15 bases lying between them. CDR3 residues: CASSSSTGINTEAFF. CDR3 in DNA: TGTGCCAGCTCATCCTCGACAGGCATTAACACTGAAGCTTTCTTT. Full variable domain (missing parts from reference TRBV18 and TRBJ1-1): NAGVMQNPRHLVRRRGQEARLRCSPMKGHSHVYWYRQLPEEGLKFMVYLQKENIIDESGMPKERFSAEFPKEGPSILRIQQVVRGDSAAYFCASSSSTGINTEAFFGQGTRLTVV.

In this sample, this clonotype turned up once. A much larger clone sits a single nucleotide away, making a read error possible. The chain links TRBV25-1 to TRBJ2-5; TRBD2 aligns across 14 bases. CDR3 length: 16 residues. CDR1 and CDR2 (germline): MGHDK, SYGVNS. The CDR3 spells CASSEFWTSGRNEKFF. The CDR3 nucleotides are TGTGCCAGCAGTGAATTTTGGACTAGCGGGAGGAATGAGAAGTTCTTC.

This clonotype was counted a few times. The V gene is TRBV5-5, the J gene TRBJ1-2; D is undetermined. V lost 0 bases and J 4 bases, leaving 7 bases between the germline ends. The length of the CDR3 is 13 residues. Germline V gene data show CDR1 as SGHKS and CDR2 as YYEKEE (reference sequence). CDR3 residues: CASSLDRSYGYTF. CDR3 nucleotide sequence: TGTGCCAGCAGCTTGGACAGATCCTATGGCTACACCTTC.

Concerning this clonotype itself: A much larger clonotype is one base distant, so this may be a read error. The V call is TRBV20-1, the J call TRBJ2-5, with D possibly being TRBD1 (5 bases). The CDR3 is made up of 11 amino acids. Germline V CDR1 and CDR2: DFQATT, SNEGSKA (reference sequence). The chain's CDR3 is CNARQTETRYF. Here the CDR3 DNA reads TGCAATGCTAGACAGACTGAGACCCGGTACTTC.

This clonotype has ten or more counts. The chain recombines TRBV20-1 with TRBJ1-3; D is perhaps TRBD1 (5 bases). Germline V gives CDR1 DFQATT, CDR2 SNEGSKA (reference sequence). The CDR3 runs to 13 residues. Trimming took 1 base from V and 5 from J, leaving 9 bases between them. The CDR3 is CSARVQGRNTIYF. CDR3 nucleotides: TGCAGTGCTAGAGTTCAGGGCAGAAACACCATATATTTT.

This clonotype was seen ten or more times. The J gene is TRBJ1-1, the V gene TRBV7-2, with 7 bases identical to TRBD1. Germline CDR1 and CDR2: SGHTA and FQGNSA. With 5 bases clipped from V and 5 bases from J, the junction kept 5 bases outside the gene matches. This CDR3 contains 13 residues. The CDR3 spells CASSARTGTEAFF. DNA for the CDR3: TGTGCCAGCAGCGCCCGGACAGGAACTGAAGCTTTCTTT.

The rearrangement uses TRBV25-1 and TRBJ1-6, with D perhaps TRBD1 (5 bases). Germline CDR1 reads MGHDK; CDR2 reads SYGVNS. Trimming removed 6 bases at V and 13 bases at J, with 13 bases between. This CDR3 comprises 12 residues. CDR3 nucleotides: TGTGCCAGCAGGGGGGGAAATCAGCCCCTCCACTTT. It translates to CASRGGNQPLHF.

This clonotype has more than one count but fewer than ten. The rearrangement joins TRBV19 to TRBJ1-5; 11 nucleotides align to TRBD1. There are 15 residues in the CDR3. Trimming cost V 7 bases and J 6 bases; bases outside gene matches: 8. Germline V gene data show CDR1 as LNHDA and CDR2 as SQIVND (reference sequence). CDR3 in amino acids: CASTIRDRGFQPQHF. The CDR3 nucleotides are TGTGCCAGTACCATCAGGGACAGGGGGTTTCAGCCCCAGCATTTT.

The V call is TRBV6-1, the J call TRBJ2-3, with D maybe TRBD2 (6 bases). Trimming shortened V by 9 bases and J by 1 base, and 14 bases separated the two germline ends. Germline CDR1 MNHNS, CDR2 SASEGT. This CDR3 is built from 14 residues. CDR3 loop: CARLEGGGTDTQYF. The CDR3, as DNA: TGTGCCAGATTGGAGGGAGGAGGCACAGATACGCAGTATTTT.

Only a few counts were recorded for this clonotype. One base away lies a much larger clone, so this may be a sequencing read error. The V call is TRBV20-1, the J call TRBJ2-7; 11 positions match TRBD2. Germline V gives CDR1 DFQATT, CDR2 SNEGSKA (reference sequence). The V and J ends lost 7 bases and 5 bases, in that order; junction bases with no gene match: 7. The CDR3 totals 13 residues. CDR3 DNA: TGCAGTGAACCCACTAGCGGGAGCCACGAGCAGTACTTC. Amino acid sequence: CSEPTSGSHEQYF.

V gene TRBV5-4 combines with J gene TRBJ2-7, with D uncertain. Germline lookup yields CDR1 SGHNT and CDR2 YYREEE (reference sequence). The V end lost 2 bases, the J end lost 3 bases, and 9 bases lay between the germline ends. CDR3 length: 13 residues. The CDR3 sequence is CASSFDPFYEQYF. CDR3 nucleotides: TGTGCCAGCAGCTTTGATCCCTTCTACGAGCAGTACTTC.

Only a few counts were recorded for this clonotype. The gene calls are TRBV29-1 and TRBJ2-1; 11 bases are shared with TRBD2. Germline trimming cut 4 bases from V and 2 bases from J; bases unmatched to any gene: 4. From germline, CDR1 is SQVTM and CDR2 ANQGSEA. The CDR3 totals 15 residues. The DNA of the CDR3 is TGCAGCGTTGGCGTAGCGGGGGGGACCTACAATGAGCAGTTCTTC. Amino acid sequence: CSVGVAGGTYNEQFF.

About this clonotype: This may be a read error: a much more frequent sequence differs by one nucleotide. This CDR3 is missing its conserved last phenylalanine or tryptophan, likely due to a read error. The chain has TRBV20-1 and TRBJ2-7, with D perhaps given as TRBD1 or TRBD2 (5 bases each). Trimming cost V 6 bases and J 5 bases, with 14 bases left between them. CDR3 length: 12 amino acids. CDR1 and CDR2 from the germline V gene are DFQATT and SNEGSKA (reference sequence). CDR3 in amino acids: CSAGAGAHEQYS. The CDR3 DNA follows: TGCAGTGCCGGCGCCGGGGCCCACGAGCAGTACTCC.

This clonotype was seen only a few times. This chain joins TRBV5-1 and TRBJ2-3; D gene ambiguous. The CDR3 has 15 residues. Between the trimmed V and J ends, which lost 4 bases and 0 bases, there was a span of 12 bases. Germline V gene sequence: CDR1 SGHRS, CDR2 YFSETQ. The DNA for the CDR3 is TGCGCCAGCAGCCTCACGTCGGCTAGCACAGATACGCAGTATTTT. Its translation: CASSLTSASTDTQYF.

This clonotype was seen many times. This rearrangement joins TRBV29-1 to TRBJ1-5; D remains unclear. Germline V gene sequence: CDR1 SQVTM, CDR2 ANQGSEA. V shed 4 bases and J shed 7 bases, with 8 bases lying between them. The CDR3 runs to 11 residues. CDR3 sequence: CSVGEEQPQHF. Written as DNA, the CDR3 is TGCAGCGTTGGAGAGGAACAGCCCCAGCATTTT.